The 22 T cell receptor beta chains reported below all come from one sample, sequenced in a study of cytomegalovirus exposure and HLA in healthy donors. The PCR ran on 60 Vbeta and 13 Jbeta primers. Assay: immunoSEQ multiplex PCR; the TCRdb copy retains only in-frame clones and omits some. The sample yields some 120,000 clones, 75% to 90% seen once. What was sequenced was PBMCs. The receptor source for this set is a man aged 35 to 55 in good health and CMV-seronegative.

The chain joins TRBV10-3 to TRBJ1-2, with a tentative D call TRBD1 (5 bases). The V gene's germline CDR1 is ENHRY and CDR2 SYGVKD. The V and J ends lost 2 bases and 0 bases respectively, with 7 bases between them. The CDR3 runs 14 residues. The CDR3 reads CAISEDSSNYGYTF. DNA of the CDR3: TGTGCCATCAGTGAGGACAGCTCTAACTATGGCTACACCTTC.

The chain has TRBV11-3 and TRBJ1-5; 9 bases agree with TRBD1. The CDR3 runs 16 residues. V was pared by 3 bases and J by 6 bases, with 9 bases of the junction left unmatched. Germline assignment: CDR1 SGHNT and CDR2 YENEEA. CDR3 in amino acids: CASSLGRQGVCQPQHF. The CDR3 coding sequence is TGTGCCAGCAGCTTGGGTCGACAGGGGGTATGTCAGCCCCAGCATTTT.

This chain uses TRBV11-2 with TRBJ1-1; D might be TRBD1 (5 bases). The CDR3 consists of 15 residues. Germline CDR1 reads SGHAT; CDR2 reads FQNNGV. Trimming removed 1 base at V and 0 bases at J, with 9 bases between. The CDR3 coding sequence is TGTGCCAGCAGCTTAGTGGGGGGAGTGAACACTGAAGCTTTCTTT. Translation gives CASSLVGGVNTEAFF.

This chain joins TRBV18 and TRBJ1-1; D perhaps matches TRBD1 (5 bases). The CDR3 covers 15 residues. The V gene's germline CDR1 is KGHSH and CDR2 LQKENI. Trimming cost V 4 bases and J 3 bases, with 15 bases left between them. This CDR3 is CASSQYYGGDTEAFF. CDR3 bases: TGTGCCAGCTCACAGTATTACGGGGGAGACACTGAAGCTTTCTTT. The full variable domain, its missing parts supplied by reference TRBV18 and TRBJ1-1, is NAGVMQNPRHLVRRRGQEARLRCSPMKGHSHVYWYRQLPEEGLKFMVYLQKENIIDESGMPKERFSAEFPKEGPSILRIQQVVRGDSAAYFCASSQYYGGDTEAFFGQGTRLTVV.

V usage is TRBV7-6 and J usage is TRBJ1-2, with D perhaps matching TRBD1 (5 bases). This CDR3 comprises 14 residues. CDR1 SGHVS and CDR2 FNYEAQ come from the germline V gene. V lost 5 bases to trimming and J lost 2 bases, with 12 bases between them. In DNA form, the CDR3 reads TGTGCCAGCAGCCCACCGGGGGGGAACTATGGCTACACCTTC. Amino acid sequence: CASSPPGGNYGYTF.

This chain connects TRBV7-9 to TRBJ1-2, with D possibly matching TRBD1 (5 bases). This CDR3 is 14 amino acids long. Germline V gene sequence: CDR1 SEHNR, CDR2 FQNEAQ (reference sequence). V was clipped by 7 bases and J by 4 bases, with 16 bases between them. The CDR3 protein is CASTRGYRTYGYTF. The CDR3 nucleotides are TGTGCCAGCACCAGAGGTTACAGGACCTATGGCTACACCTTC.

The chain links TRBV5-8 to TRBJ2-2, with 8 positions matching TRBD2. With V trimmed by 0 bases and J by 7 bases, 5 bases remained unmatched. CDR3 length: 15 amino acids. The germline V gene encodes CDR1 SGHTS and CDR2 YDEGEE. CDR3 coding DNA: TGTGCCAGCAGCTTGGCGGGACTAGACCTCGGGGAGCTGTTTTTT. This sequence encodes CASSLAGLDLGELFF. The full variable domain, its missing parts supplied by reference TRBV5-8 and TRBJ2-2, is EAGVTQSPTHLIKTRGQQATLRCSPISGHTSVYWYQQALGLGLQFLLWYDEGEERNRGNFPPRFSGRQFPNYSSELNVNALELEDSALYLCASSLAGLDLGELFFGEGSRLTVL.

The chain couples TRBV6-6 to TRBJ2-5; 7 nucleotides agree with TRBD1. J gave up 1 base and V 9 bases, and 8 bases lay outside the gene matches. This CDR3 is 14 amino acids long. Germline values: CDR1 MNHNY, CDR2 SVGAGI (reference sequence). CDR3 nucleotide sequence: TGTGCCAGTAAGGCAGGGGGTAGCCAAGAGACCCAGTACTTC. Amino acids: CASKAGGSQETQYF.

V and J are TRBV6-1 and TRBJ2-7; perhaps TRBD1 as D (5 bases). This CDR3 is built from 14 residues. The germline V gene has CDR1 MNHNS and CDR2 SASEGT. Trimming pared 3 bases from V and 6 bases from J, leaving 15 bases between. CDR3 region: CASSDAGPSGEQYF. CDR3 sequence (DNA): TGTGCCAGCAGTGACGCAGGGCCGTCCGGCGAGCAGTACTTC.

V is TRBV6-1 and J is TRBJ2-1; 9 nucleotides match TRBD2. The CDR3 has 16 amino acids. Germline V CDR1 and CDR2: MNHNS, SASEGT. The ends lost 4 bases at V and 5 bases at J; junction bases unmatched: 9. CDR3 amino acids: CASSALGAGGDNEQFF. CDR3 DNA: TGTGCCAGCAGTGCCCTAGGTGCGGGGGGGGACAATGAGCAGTTCTTC.

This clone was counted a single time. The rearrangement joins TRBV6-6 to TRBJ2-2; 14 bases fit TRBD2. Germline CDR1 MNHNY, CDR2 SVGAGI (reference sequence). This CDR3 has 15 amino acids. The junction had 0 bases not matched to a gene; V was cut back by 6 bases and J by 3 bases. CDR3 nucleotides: TGTGCCAGCAGGGGACTAGCGGGAGACACCGGGGAGCTGTTTTTT. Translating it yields CASRGLAGDTGELFF.

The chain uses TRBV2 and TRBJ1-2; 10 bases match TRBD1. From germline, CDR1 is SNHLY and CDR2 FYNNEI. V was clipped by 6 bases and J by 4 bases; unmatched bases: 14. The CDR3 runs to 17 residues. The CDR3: CASRRERQGAGGYGYTF. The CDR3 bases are TGTGCCAGCAGGAGGGAACGACAGGGGGCGGGTGGCTATGGCTACACCTTC.

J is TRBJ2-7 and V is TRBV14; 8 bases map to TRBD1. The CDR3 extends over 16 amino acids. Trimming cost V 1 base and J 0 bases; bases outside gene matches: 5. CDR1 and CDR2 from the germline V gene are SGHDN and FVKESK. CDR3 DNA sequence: TGTGCCAGCAGCCAAGGACAGGGGCCTAGCTCCTACGAGCAGTACTTC. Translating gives CASSQGQGPSSYEQYF.

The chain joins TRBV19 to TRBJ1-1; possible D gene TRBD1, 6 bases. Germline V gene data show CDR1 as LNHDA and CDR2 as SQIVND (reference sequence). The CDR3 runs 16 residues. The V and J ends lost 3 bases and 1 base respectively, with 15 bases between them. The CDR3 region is CASSIGAQGWNTEAFF. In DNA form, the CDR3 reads TGTGCCAGTAGTATTGGCGCACAGGGCTGGAACACTGAAGCTTTCTTT.

The chain's CDR3 is CASRKDRITDTQYF. Here the CDR3 DNA reads TGTGCCAGCAGGAAGGACAGGATCACAGATACGCAGTATTTT. This rearrangement joins TRBV6-1 to TRBJ2-3; 7 nucleotides match TRBD1. V lost 6 bases, J lost 2 bases, and 5 bases stayed unmatched. CDR3 length equals 14 residues. From germline, CDR1 is MNHNS and CDR2 SASEGT.

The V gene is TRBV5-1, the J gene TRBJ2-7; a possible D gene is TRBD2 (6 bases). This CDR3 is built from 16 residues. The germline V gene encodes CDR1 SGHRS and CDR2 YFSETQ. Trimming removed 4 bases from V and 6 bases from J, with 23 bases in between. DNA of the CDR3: TGCGCCAGCAGCCCGTCCTCCGGAGGGGCCCTGGGCGAGCAGTACTTC. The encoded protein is CASSPSSGGALGEQYF. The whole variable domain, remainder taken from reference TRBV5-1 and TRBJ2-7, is KAGVTQTPRYLIKTRGQQVTLSCSPISGHRSVSWYQQTPGQGLQFLFEYFSETQRNKGNFPGRFSGRQFSNSRSEMNVSTLELGDSALYLCASSPSSGGALGEQYFGPGTRLTVT.

This CDR3 reads CASSRTDRGNTIYF. The CDR3 region has the DNA TGTGCCAGCAGCCGGACGGACAGGGGAAACACCATATATTTT. V is TRBV7-9 and J is TRBJ1-3, with TRBD1 identical over 7 bases. V shed 5 bases and J 4 bases; nucleotides not matched to a gene: 5. In germline, CDR1 is SEHNR, CDR2 FQNEAQ (reference sequence). The CDR3 is 14 residues long.

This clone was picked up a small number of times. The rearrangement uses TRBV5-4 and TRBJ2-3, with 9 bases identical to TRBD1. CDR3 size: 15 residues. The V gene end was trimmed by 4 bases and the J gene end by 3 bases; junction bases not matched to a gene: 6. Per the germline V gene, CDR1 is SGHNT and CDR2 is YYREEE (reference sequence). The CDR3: CASSPGQGKTDTQYF. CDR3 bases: TGTGCCAGCAGCCCAGGACAGGGGAAGACAGATACGCAGTATTTT.

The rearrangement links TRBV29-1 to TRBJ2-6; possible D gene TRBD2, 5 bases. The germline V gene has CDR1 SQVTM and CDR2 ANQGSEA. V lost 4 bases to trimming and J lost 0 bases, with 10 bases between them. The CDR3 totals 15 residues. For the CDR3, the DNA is TGCAGCGTTGGTGAGGGCGGCTCTGGGGCCAACGTCCTGACTTTC. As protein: CSVGEGGSGANVLTF.

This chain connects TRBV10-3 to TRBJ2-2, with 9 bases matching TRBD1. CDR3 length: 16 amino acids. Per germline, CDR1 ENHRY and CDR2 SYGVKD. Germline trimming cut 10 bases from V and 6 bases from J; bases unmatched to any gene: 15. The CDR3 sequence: CASATVTGTGSGELFF. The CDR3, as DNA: TGTGCCAGCGCTACCGTGACCGGGACAGGGTCCGGGGAGCTGTTTTTT.

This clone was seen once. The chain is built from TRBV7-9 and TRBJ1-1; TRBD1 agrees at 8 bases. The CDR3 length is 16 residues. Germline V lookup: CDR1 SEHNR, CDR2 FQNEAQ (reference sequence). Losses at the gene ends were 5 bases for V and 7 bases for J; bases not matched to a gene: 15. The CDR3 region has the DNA TGTGCCAGCAGCCAAAGACAGGGGCCTTTAGTTAGTGAAGCTTTCTTT. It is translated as CASSQRQGPLVSEAFF. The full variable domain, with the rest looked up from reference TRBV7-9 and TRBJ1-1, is DTGVSQNPRHKITKRGQNVTFRCDPISEHNRLYWYRQTLGQGPEFLTYFQNEAQLEKSRLLSDRFSAERPKGSFSTLEIQRTEQGDSAMYLCASSQRQGPLVSEAFFGQGTRLTVV.

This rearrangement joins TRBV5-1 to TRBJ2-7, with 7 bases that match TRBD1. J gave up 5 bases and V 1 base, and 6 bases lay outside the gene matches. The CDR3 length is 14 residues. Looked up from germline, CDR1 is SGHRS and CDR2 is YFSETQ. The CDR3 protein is CASSLNGQGDEQYF. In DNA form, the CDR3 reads TGCGCCAGCAGCTTGAACGGCCAGGGGGACGAGCAGTACTTC.